This TCR beta chain was documented in a study of STAT5B mutations in CD4+ large granular lymphocyte leukemia. Notes on the study in general: Without HLA matching, higher CD4+ than CD8+ T-LGLL clonality could reflect small sample size.

Sequencing was at survey level. Method: immunoSEQ multiplex PCR; TCRdb's copy keeps in-frame clones and lacks some. The sample includes roughly 48,000 clones, just over 70% of them seen just once. The CDR3 is 14 residues long. Germline-derived CDR1 and CDR2 are SGHRS and YFSETQ. V dropped 2 bases and J dropped 7; count of bases not matched to a gene: 5. Worth noting for this clone: Antigen unknown.

Sequencing input: CD4+ T cells from blood buffy coats. The V and J genes are TRBV5-1 and TRBJ2-1; TRBD2 matches at 8 bases. The TCR sequence derives from a human donor in good health. The CDR3 region has the DNA TGCGCCAGCAGCTTTGCGGGGGGAGAGAATGAGCAGTTCTTC. As protein: CASSFAGGENEQFF.